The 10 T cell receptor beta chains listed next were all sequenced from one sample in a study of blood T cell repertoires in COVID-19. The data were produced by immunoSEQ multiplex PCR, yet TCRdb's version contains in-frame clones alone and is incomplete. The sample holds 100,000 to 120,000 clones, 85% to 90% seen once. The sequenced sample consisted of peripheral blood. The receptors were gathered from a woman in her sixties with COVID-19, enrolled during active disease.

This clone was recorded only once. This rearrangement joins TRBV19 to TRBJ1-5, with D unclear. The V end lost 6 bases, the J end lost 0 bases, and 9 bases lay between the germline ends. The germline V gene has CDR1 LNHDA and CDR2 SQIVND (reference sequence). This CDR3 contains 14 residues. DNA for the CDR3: TGTGCCAGTAGAATCGGGAATAGCAATCAGCCCCAGCATTTT. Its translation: CASRIGNSNQPQHF.

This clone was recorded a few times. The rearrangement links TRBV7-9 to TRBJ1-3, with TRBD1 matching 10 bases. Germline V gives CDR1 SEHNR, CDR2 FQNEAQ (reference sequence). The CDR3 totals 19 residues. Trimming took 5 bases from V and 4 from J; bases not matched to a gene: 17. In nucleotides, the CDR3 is TGTGCCAGCAGCCTCCGGGACAGGGGACCTCCTCAGCCAGGAAACACCATATATTTT. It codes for CASSLRDRGPPQPGNTIYF. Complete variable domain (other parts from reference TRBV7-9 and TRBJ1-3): DTGVSQNPRHKITKRGQNVTFRCDPISEHNRLYWYRQTLGQGPEFLTYFQNEAQLEKSRLLSDRFSAERPKGSFSTLEIQRTEQGDSAMYLCASSLRDRGPPQPGNTIYFGEGSWLTVV.

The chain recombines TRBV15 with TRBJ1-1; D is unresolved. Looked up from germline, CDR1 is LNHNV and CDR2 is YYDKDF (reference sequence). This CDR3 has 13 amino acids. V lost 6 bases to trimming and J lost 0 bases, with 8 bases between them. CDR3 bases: TGTGCCACCAGTGGGGAGATGAACACTGAAGCTTTCTTT. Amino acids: CATSGEMNTEAFF.

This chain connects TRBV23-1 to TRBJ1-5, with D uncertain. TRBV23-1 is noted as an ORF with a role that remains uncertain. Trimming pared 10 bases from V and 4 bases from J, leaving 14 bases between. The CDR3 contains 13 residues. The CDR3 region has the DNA TGCGCCAAATCGGGTGGGGAGAATCAGCCCCAGCATTTT. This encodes CAKSGGENQPQHF.

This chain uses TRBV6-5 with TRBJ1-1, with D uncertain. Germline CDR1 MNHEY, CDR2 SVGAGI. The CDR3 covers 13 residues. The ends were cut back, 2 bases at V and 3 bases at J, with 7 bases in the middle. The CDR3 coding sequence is TGTGCCAGCAGTTACGGGCGGGACACTGAAGCTTTCTTT. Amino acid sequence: CASSYGRDTEAFF.

In DNA, the CDR3 is TGTGCCAGCAGCCTTTCCCCGGACACTAACTATGGCTACACCTTC. Translating gives CASSLSPDTNYGYTF. This chain uses TRBV9 with TRBJ1-2, with a possible D match to TRBD1 (5 bases). The CDR3 totals 15 residues. Between the trimmed V and J ends, which lost 4 bases and 0 bases, there was a span of 13 bases. Germline V lookup: CDR1 SGDLS, CDR2 YYNGEE.

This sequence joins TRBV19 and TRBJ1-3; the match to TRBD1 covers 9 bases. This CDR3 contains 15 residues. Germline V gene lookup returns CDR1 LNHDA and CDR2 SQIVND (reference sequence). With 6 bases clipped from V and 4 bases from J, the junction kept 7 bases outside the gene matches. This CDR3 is CASRKQGAPGNTIYF. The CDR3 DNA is TGTGCCAGTAGAAAACAGGGGGCGCCCGGAAACACCATATATTTT. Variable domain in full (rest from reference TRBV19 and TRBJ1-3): DGGITQSPKYLFRKEGQNVTLSCEQNLNHDAMYWYRQDPGQGLRLIYYSQIVNDFQKGDIAEGYSVSREKKESFPLTVTSAQKNPTAFYLCASRKQGAPGNTIYFGEGSWLTVV.

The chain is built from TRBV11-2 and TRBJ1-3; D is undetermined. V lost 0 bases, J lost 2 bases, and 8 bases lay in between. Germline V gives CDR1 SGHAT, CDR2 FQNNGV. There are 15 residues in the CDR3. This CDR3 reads CASSLEGSTGNTIYF. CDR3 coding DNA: TGTGCCAGCAGCTTAGAGGGCTCAACTGGAAACACCATATATTTT.

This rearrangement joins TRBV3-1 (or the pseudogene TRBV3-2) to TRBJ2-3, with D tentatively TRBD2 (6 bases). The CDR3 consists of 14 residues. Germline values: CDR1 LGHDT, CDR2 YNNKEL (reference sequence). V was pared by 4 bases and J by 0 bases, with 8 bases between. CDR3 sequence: CASSLGTSTDTQYF. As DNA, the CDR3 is TGTGCCAGCAGCCTCGGGACTAGCACAGATACGCAGTATTTT.

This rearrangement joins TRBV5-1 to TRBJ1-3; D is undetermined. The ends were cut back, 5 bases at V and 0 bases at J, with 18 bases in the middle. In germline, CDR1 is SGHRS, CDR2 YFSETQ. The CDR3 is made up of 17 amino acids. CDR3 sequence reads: CASSSRLGGLSGNTIYF. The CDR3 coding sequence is TGCGCCAGCAGTTCCAGGTTAGGCGGGCTCTCTGGAAACACCATATATTTT.